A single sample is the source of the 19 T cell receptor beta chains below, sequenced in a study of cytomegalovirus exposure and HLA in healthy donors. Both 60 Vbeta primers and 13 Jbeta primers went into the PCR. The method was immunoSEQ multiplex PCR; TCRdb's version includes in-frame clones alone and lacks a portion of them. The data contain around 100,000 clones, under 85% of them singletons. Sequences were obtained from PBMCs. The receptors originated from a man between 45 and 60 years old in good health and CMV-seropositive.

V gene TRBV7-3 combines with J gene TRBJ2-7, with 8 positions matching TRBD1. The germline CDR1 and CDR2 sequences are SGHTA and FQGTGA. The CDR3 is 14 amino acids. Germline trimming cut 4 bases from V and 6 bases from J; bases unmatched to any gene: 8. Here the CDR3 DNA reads TGTGCCAGCAGCTCCGGGACAGGAATGGCCGAGCAGTACTTC. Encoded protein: CASSSGTGMAEQYF.

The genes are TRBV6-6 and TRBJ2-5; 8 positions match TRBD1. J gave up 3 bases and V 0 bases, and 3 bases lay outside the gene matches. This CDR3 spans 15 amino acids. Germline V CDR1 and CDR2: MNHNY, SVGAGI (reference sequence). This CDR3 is CASSYSKQGEETQYF. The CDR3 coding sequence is TGTGCCAGCAGTTACTCGAAACAGGGGGAAGAGACCCAGTACTTC.

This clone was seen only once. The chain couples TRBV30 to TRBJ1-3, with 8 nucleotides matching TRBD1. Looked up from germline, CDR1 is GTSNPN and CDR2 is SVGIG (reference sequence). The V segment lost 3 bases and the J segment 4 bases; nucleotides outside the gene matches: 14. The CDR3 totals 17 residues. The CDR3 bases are TGTGCCTGGAGCAACCCCGACAGGGGAACGGCCGGAAACACCATATATTTT. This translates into CAWSNPDRGTAGNTIYF.

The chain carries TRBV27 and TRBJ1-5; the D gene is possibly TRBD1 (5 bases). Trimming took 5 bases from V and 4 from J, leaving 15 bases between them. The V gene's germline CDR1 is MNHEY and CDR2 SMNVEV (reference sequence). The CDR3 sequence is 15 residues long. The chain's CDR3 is CASSTVRGGNQPQHF. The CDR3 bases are TGTGCCAGCAGTACCGTCCGGGGGGGAAATCAGCCCCAGCATTTT.

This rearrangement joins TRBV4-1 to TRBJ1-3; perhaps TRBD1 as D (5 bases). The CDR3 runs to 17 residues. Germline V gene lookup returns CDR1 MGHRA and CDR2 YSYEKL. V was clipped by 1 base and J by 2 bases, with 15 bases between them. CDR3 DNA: TGCGCCAGCAGCCAAGTCCCCACCCTGACAGCTGGAAACACCATATATTTT. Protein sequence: CASSQVPTLTAGNTIYF.

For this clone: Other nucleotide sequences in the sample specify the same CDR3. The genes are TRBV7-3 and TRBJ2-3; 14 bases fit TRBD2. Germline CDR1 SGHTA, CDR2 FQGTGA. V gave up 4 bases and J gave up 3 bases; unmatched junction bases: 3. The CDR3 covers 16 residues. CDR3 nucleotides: TGTGCCAGCAGCTCCGGGACTAGCGGGAGTACAGATACGCAGTATTTT. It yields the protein CASSSGTSGSTDTQYF. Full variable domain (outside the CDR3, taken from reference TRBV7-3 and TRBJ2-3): GAGVSQTPSNKVTEKGKYVELRCDPISGHTALYWYRQSLGQGPEFLIYFQGTGAADDSGLPNDRFFAVRPEGSVSTLKIQRTERGDSAVYLCASSSGTSGSTDTQYFGPGTRLTVL.

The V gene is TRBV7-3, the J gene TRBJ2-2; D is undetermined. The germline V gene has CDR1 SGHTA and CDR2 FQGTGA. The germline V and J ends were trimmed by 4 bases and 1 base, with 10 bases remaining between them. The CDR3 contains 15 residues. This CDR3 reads CASSSGLGNTGELFF. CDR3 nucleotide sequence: TGTGCCAGCAGCTCCGGGTTGGGGAACACCGGGGAGCTGTTTTTT.

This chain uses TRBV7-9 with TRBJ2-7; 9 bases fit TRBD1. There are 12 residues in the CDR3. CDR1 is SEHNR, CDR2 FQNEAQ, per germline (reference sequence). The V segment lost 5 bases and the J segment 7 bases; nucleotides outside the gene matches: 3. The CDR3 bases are TGTGCCAGCAGCCGGACAGGGGTTGAGCAGTACTTC. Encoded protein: CASSRTGVEQYF.

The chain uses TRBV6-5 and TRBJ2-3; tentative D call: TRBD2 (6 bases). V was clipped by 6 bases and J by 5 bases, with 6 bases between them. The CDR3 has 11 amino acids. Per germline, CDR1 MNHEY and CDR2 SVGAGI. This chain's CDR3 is CASSGGDTQYF. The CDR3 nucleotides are TGTGCCAGCAGCGGGGGAGATACGCAGTATTTT.

The CDR3 DNA follows: TGTGCCAGCAGTTTACCTGGGGCTTCCACTTACGAGCAGTACTTC. Translation gives CASSLPGASTYEQYF. The V call is TRBV28, the J call TRBJ2-7, with D perhaps matching TRBD1 (5 bases). V gave up 2 bases and J gave up 4 bases, with 15 bases separating them. CDR1 is MDHEN, CDR2 SYDVKM, per germline. The CDR3 runs 15 residues.

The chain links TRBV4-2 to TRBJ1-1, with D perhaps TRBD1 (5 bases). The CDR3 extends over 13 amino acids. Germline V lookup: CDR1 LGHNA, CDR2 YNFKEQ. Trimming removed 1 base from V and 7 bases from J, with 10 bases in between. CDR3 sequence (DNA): TGTGCCAGCAGCCAAGTACGGGGGGGTGAAGCTTTCTTT. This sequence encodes CASSQVRGGEAFF.

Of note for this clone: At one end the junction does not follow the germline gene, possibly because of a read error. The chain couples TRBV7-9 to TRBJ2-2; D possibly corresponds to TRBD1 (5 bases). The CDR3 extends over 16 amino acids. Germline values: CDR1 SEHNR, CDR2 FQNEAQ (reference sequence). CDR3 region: CSSIPVVGANTGELFF. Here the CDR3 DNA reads TGTTCCAGCATCCCGGTGGTAGGGGCGAACACCGGGGAGCTGTTTTTT.

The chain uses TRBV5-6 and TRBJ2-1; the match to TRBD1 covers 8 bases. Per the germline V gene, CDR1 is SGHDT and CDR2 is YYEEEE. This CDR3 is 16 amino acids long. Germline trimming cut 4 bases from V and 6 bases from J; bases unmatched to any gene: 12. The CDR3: CASSPSRRGHGNEQFF. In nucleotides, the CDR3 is TGTGCCAGCAGCCCTAGCCGCAGGGGGCACGGCAATGAGCAGTTCTTC.

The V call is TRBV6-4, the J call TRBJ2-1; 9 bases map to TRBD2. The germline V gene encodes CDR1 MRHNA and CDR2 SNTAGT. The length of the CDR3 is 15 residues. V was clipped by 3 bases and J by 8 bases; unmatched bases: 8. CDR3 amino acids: CASSENSGGLYEQFF. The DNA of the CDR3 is TGTGCCAGCAGTGAAAATAGCGGGGGACTGTATGAGCAGTTCTTC.

The CDR3 nucleotides read TGTGCCAGTAGTACAGGGGACGAGCAGTACTTC. Its translation: CASSTGDEQYF. J is TRBJ2-7 and V is TRBV19; D is perhaps TRBD1 (6 bases). The germline V and J ends were trimmed by 4 bases and 5 bases, with 6 bases remaining between them. The CDR3 covers 11 residues. Germline assignment: CDR1 LNHDA and CDR2 SQIVND (reference sequence).

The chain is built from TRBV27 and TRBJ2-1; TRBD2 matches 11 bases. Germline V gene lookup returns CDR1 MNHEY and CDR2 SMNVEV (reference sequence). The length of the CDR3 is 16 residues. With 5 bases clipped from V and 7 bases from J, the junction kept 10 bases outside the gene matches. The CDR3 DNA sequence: TGTGCCAGCAGTCAAACCGGGACTAGCGGTCGGAATGAGCAGTTCTTC. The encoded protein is CASSQTGTSGRNEQFF.

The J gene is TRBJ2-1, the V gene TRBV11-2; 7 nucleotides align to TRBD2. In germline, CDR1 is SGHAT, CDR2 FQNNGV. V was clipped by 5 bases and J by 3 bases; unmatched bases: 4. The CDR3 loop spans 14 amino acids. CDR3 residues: CASSLRTSYNEQFF. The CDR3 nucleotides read TGTGCCAGCAGCCTCCGGACTAGCTACAATGAGCAGTTCTTC. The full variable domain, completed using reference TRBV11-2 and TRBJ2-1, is EAGVAQSPRYKIIEKRQSVAFWCNPISGHATLYWYQQILGQGPKLLIQFQNNGVVDDSQLPKDRFSAERLKGVDSTLKIQPAKLEDSAVYLCASSLRTSYNEQFFGPGTRLTVL.

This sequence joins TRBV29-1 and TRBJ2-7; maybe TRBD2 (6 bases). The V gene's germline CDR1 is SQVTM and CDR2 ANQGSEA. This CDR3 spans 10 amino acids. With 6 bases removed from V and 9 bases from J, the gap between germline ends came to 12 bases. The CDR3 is CSVREERQYF. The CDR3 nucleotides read TGCAGCGTCAGGGAGGAGCGGCAGTACTTC.

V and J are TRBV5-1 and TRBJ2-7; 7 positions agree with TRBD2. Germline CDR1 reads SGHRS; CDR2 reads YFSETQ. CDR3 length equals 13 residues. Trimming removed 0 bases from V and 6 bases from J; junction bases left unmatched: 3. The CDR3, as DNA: TGCGCCAGCAGCTTGGGCGGGAGCCCCGAGCAGTACTTC. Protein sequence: CASSLGGSPEQYF.